The 20 T cell receptor beta chains reported below all come from one sample, sequenced in a study of T-cell memory formation after mild COVID-19. TCRdb re-called the 5' RACE reads through MiXCR, storing one row per CDR3 protein. The sample holds a few hundred thousand distinct CDR3 sequences, 20% to 25% seen once. Sample: PBMCs or a T cell subset sorted from them (not recorded which). Source of these receptors: a young man who had mild COVID-19 (a few samples of this study predate the infection). Cell type and time point are not known.

In its sample, this clonotype was seen a few times. This sequence joins TRBV28 and TRBJ1-1, with D possibly matching TRBD1 (6 bases). The CDR3 is made up of 16 amino acids. Trimming took off 6 bases at V and 3 bases at J, with 20 bases between the two ends. Per germline, CDR1 MDHEN and CDR2 SYDVKM. Here the CDR3 DNA reads TGTGCCAGCAGGTTCCGGGACACCTTTGTGGACACTGAAGCTTTCTTT. Residues: CASRFRDTFVDTEAFF.

The chain links TRBV7-3 to TRBJ2-1; TRBD2 matches 13 bases. Germline CDR1 and CDR2: SGHTA and FQGTGA. This CDR3 contains 17 residues. The V gene end was trimmed by 5 bases and the J gene end by 7 bases; junction bases not matched to a gene: 11. The chain's CDR3 is CASSPSASLAGGNEQFF. DNA for the CDR3: TGTGCCAGCAGCCCGTCCGCCTCACTAGCGGGGGGGAATGAGCAGTTCTTC. Drawing the rest from reference TRBV7-3 and TRBJ2-1, the complete variable domain is GAGVSQTPSNKVTEKGKYVELRCDPISGHTALYWYRQSLGQGPEFLIYFQGTGAADDSGLPNDRFFAVRPEGSVSTLKIQRTERGDSAVYLCASSPSASLAGGNEQFFGPGTRLTVL.

This sequence joins TRBV4-3 and TRBJ2-7; possible D gene TRBD2, 7 bases. The CDR3 is 17 amino acids. Germline V gene data show CDR1 as LGHNA and CDR2 as YSLEER. V was trimmed by 4 bases and J by 6 bases, leaving 25 bases between them. The CDR3 sequence: CASSPGGRGRILSEQYF. CDR3 nucleotides: TGCGCCAGCAGCCCCGGGGGGCGCGGGCGTATCCTCTCCGAGCAGTACTTC.

The chain carries TRBV15 and TRBJ2-1, with D perhaps given as TRBD1 or TRBD2 (5 bases each). The ends were cut back, 6 bases at V and 0 bases at J, with 15 bases in the middle. Germline V gene lookup returns CDR1 LNHNV and CDR2 YYDKDF (reference sequence). The CDR3 consists of 16 residues. CDR3 sequence: CATRKRGQGSYNEQFF. The CDR3 DNA follows: TGTGCCACCAGGAAGAGGGGCCAAGGCTCCTACAATGAGCAGTTCTTC.

The chain recombines TRBV3-1 with TRBJ2-1; D remains ambiguous. The CDR3 runs to 15 residues. V shed 4 bases and J shed 3 bases, with 13 bases lying between them. Germline V lookup: CDR1 LGHDT, CDR2 YNNKEL (reference sequence). The CDR3 nucleotides read TGTGCCAGCAGCCCTACCTTAGGCCACTACAATGAGCAGTTCTTC. This sequence encodes CASSPTLGHYNEQFF.

The chain joins TRBV7-2 to TRBJ2-5; D perhaps matches TRBD2 (5 bases). This CDR3 region has 14 residues. CDR1 is SGHTA and CDR2 is FQGNSA in the germline V gene. Between the trimmed V and J ends, which lost 5 bases and 2 bases, there was a span of 12 bases. In DNA, the CDR3 is TGTGCCAGCAGCACTCCGGGCGGGCAAGAGACCCAGTACTTC. Its protein is CASSTPGGQETQYF.

The V gene is TRBV24-1, the J gene TRBJ2-2; no firm D call. Germline loops: CDR1 KGHDR, CDR2 SFDVKD. The CDR3 is 12 amino acids. Between the trimmed V and J ends, which lost 6 bases and 7 bases, there was a span of 8 bases. The CDR3 reads CATSPGGGELFF. The CDR3 DNA is TGTGCCACCAGTCCCGGTGGCGGGGAGCTGTTTTTT.

The V gene is TRBV6-4, the J gene TRBJ2-7; 12 bases are a match to TRBD2. The length of the CDR3 is 22 residues. The V and J ends lost 1 base and 0 bases, in that order; junction bases with no gene match: 19. CDR1 MRHNA and CDR2 SNTAGT come from the germline V gene. The CDR3 bases are TGTGCCAGCAGTGACTACCCTATGATCCCTACTAGCGGGGGGAGCAGCTCCTACGAGCAGTACTTC. Protein product: CASSDYPMIPTSGGSSSYEQYF.

Only a few counts were recorded for this clonotype. The V call is TRBV10-3, the J call TRBJ1-1, with D perhaps matching TRBD1 (5 bases). Germline lookup yields CDR1 ENHRY and CDR2 SYGVKD. The CDR3 extends over 13 amino acids. V was pared by 2 bases and J by 10 bases, with 14 bases between. In DNA form, the CDR3 reads TGTGCCATCAGTGAGGCGCGGAGGGACGGAGCTTTCTTT. Protein: CAISEARRDGAFF.

The chain joins TRBV30 to TRBJ2-7; 13 positions agree with TRBD2. Germline V gives CDR1 GTSNPN, CDR2 SVGIG (reference sequence). V lost 0 bases and J lost 5; bases outside the gene matches: 4. The length of the CDR3 is 15 residues. CDR3 protein: CAWSVGTSGVDEQYF. DNA of the CDR3: TGTGCCTGGAGTGTGGGGACTAGCGGGGTCGACGAGCAGTACTTC.

This chain connects TRBV14 to TRBJ2-5; D not certain. V lost 4 bases and J 5 bases, leaving 11 bases between the germline ends. Germline V lookup: CDR1 SGHDN, CDR2 FVKESK. There are 13 residues in the CDR3. CDR3 DNA: TGTGCCAGCAGCCGGGATCGTCATGAGACCCAGTACTTC. The encoded protein is CASSRDRHETQYF.

V and J are TRBV5-1 and TRBJ1-6; D remains ambiguous. The V and J ends lost 0 bases and 9 bases respectively, with 13 bases between them. In germline, CDR1 is SGHRS, CDR2 YFSETQ. The CDR3 runs 15 residues. For the CDR3, the DNA is TGCGCCAGCAGCTTGGGCCAGACCGGAGGTTCACCCCTCCACTTT. Its protein is CASSLGQTGGSPLHF.

The chain recombines TRBV27 with TRBJ2-3; TRBD1 is a possible D gene (6 bases). Per the germline V gene, CDR1 is MNHEY and CDR2 is SMNVEV (reference sequence). V dropped 5 bases and J dropped 3 bases, with 9 bases sitting between them. This CDR3 is 13 amino acids long. The CDR3 here is CASSKTGTDTQYF. The DNA of the CDR3 is TGTGCCAGCAGTAAGACAGGTACAGATACGCAGTATTTT.

This clonotype occurred a few times. The rearrangement links TRBV5-1 to TRBJ2-7; D may be TRBD1 (7 bases). The germline V gene encodes CDR1 SGHRS and CDR2 YFSETQ. The CDR3 has 15 residues. V gave up 3 bases and J gave up 7 bases, with 20 bases separating them. The chain's CDR3 is CASSSRGTWAEEQYF. Here the CDR3 DNA reads TGCGCCAGCAGCTCCAGGGGGACTTGGGCAGAAGAGCAGTACTTC.

In this sample, this clonotype turned up a few times. This chain joins TRBV11-2 and TRBJ2-5; possibly TRBD1 or TRBD2 for D (6 bases each). The CDR3 is 15 residues long. Trimming cost V 3 bases and J 4 bases, with 15 bases left between them. CDR1 is SGHAT, CDR2 FQNNGV, per germline. CDR3 in amino acids: CASSFQGLGGETQYF. CDR3 nucleotides: TGTGCCAGCAGCTTCCAGGGGCTGGGGGGAGAGACCCAGTACTTC. Based on the CDR3 plus reference TRBV11-2 and TRBJ2-5, the full variable domain is EAGVAQSPRYKIIEKRQSVAFWCNPISGHATLYWYQQILGQGPKLLIQFQNNGVVDDSQLPKDRFSAERLKGVDSTLKIQPAKLEDSAVYLCASSFQGLGGETQYFGPGTRLLVL.

This clonotype was detected only a few times. This chain joins TRBV7-9 and TRBJ2-3, with D tentatively TRBD1 or TRBD2 (5 bases each). Trimming cost V 8 bases and J 2 bases, with 14 bases left between them. CDR3 length: 14 residues. Germline CDR1 and CDR2: SEHNR and FQNEAQ (reference sequence). The DNA of the CDR3 is TGTGCCAGCTGCCGGGGCAGGGTCACAGATACGCAGTATTTT. It specifies CASCRGRVTDTQYF.

In this sample, this clonotype turned up a few times. The rearrangement uses TRBV5-1 and TRBJ2-7, with 8 bases fitting TRBD2. The CDR3 has 14 amino acids. The V gene end was trimmed by 4 bases and the J gene end by 2 bases; junction bases not matched to a gene: 5. The V gene's germline CDR1 is SGHRS and CDR2 YFSETQ. The CDR3 sequence is CASSAAGGAYEQYV. CDR3 DNA sequence: TGCGCCAGCAGCGCTGCGGGGGGCGCCTACGAGCAGTACGTC.

Only a few counts were recorded for this clonotype. The CDR3 DNA sequence: TGCAGTCTCCAGCGGGGTTCCTACAATGAGCAGTTCTTC. It encodes CSLQRGSYNEQFF. This chain links TRBV20-1 with TRBJ2-1; 7 bases agree with TRBD2. The junction had 5 bases not matched to a gene; V was cut back by 8 bases and J by 1 base. The CDR3 extends over 13 amino acids. Germline CDR1 and CDR2: DFQATT and SNEGSKA (reference sequence).

The chain employs TRBV20-1 and TRBJ1-5; D gene unclear. Trimming cost V 1 base and J 0 bases, with 7 bases left between them. This CDR3 is built from 14 residues. The germline gives CDR1 DFQATT, CDR2 SNEGSKA (reference sequence). The CDR3 bases are TGCAGTGCTAGAGGATCTTATAGCAATCAGCCCCAGCATTTT. Its translation: CSARGSYSNQPQHF.

There are a few counts of this clonotype. V gene TRBV6-2 or TRBV6-3 combines with J gene TRBJ2-7, with 7 bases identical to TRBD2. Germline assignment: CDR1 MNHEY and CDR2 SVGEGT. The V segment lost 4 bases and the J segment 2 bases; nucleotides outside the gene matches: 2. The CDR3 covers 13 residues. CDR3 residues: CASSWGTTYEQYV. DNA for the CDR3: TGTGCCAGCAGTTGGGGGACTACCTACGAGCAGTACGTC.